The rows below give T cell receptor beta chains drawn from one sample of a study of blood T cell repertoires in COVID-19. The method was immunoSEQ multiplex PCR; TCRdb's version includes in-frame clones alone and lacks a portion of them. The sample carries under 300,000 clones, more than 80% recorded once. The specimen was peripheral blood. These receptors originate from a human donor in a cohort sampled during active COVID-19. Each CDR3 is given with its conserved first and last residue. D genes are given only for firm matches. A clone size is listed for some rows: how often the clone was seen (once, few, many), or a class if it is expanded.

clone_size	j_call	v_call	d_call	cdr3_aa	cdr3_nt
NA	TRBJ2-5	TRBV27	TRBD2	CASSVASGIETQYF	TGTGCCAGCAGCGTGGCTAGCGGGATAGAGACCCAGTACTTC
NA	TRBJ2-7	TRBV11-1	TRBD1	CASSLRRDRENEQYF	TGTGCCAGCAGCCTGCGACGGGACAGGGAGAACGAGCAGTACTTC
NA	TRBJ2-7	TRBV5-1	NA	CASSLSVFSYEQYF	TGCGCCAGCAGCTTATCGGTCTTCTCCTACGAGCAGTACTTC
NA	TRBJ2-1	TRBV5-1	TRBD2	CASSLAVTPSGINEQFF	TGCGCCAGCAGCTTGGCCGTCACCCCTAGCGGGATTAATGAGCAGTTCTTC
once	TRBJ1-4	TRBV5-4	NA	CASSLSGGRTNEKLFF	TGTGCCAGCAGCTTATCGGGGGGCAGGACTAATGAAAAACTGTTTTTT
few	TRBJ2-6	TRBV6-2/TRBV6-3	TRBD1	CASSYHTGQGIRVNVLTF	TGTGCCAGCAGTTACCACACTGGACAGGGTATCCGGGTAAACGTCCTGACTTTC
NA	TRBJ2-7	TRBV7-9	NA	CASSLRGHSSYEQYF	TGTGCCAGCAGCTTACGGGGACATTCTTCCTACGAGCAGTACTTC
NA	TRBJ1-1	TRBV7-3	NA	CASSRDINTEAFF	TGTGCCAGCAGCAGGGACATTAACACTGAAGCTTTCTTT
NA	TRBJ1-1	TRBV10-3	TRBD1	CAISDSGQLNTEAFF	TGTGCCATCAGTGACTCGGGACAGTTGAACACTGAAGCTTTCTTT
NA	TRBJ2-3	TRBV10-2	TRBD2	CASSPASGSGDTQYF	TGCGCCAGCAGTCCAGCTAGCGGGAGTGGAGATACGCAGTATTTT
NA	TRBJ1-5	TRBV28	NA	CASSPAPGHQPQHF	TGTGCCAGCAGTCCCGCCCCAGGGCATCAGCCCCAGCATTTT
NA	TRBJ2-1	TRBV5-1	TRBD2	CASRPSGTSYNEQFF	TGCGCCAGCCGTCCCAGCGGGACCTCCTACAATGAGCAGTTCTTC
NA	TRBJ1-2	TRBV6-1	NA	CASSDSPPRDSYTF	TGTGCCAGCAGTGATAGTCCCCCGAGAGACAGTTACACCTTC
NA	TRBJ2-7	TRBV28	NA	CASSLWTFEGNDEQYF	TGTGCCAGCAGTTTATGGACTTTTGAGGGAAACGACGAGCAGTACTTC
NA	TRBJ2-5	TRBV3-1/TRBV3-2	TRBD2	CASSPPGLAEGTQYF	TGTGCCAGCAGCCCACCGGGACTAGCGGAGGGGACCCAGTACTTC
NA	TRBJ2-7	TRBV2	TRBD1	CASSEQGAMGEQYF	TGTGCCAGCAGTGAACAGGGGGCCATGGGGGAGCAGTACTTC
many	TRBJ2-4	TRBV5-1	TRBD1	CASSVTGGSQNIQYF	TGCGCCAGCAGCGTTACAGGGGGAAGCCAAAACATTCAGTACTTC
NA	TRBJ2-7	TRBV6-1	TRBD2	CASSEPGLDLYEQYF	TGTGCCAGCAGTGAACCGGGACTAGACCTTTACGAGCAGTACTTC
NA	TRBJ1-2	TRBV10-3	TRBD1	CAISDRDRGLYGYTF	TGTGCCATCAGTGACCGGGACAGGGGTTTATATGGCTACACCTTC